This T cell receptor beta chain was observed in a study of blood T cell repertoires in COVID-19. Only in-frame clones appear in the TCRdb table, and some are missing; sequencing was by immunoSEQ multiplex PCR. The data contain a few hundred thousand clones, 87% of them singletons. The CDR3 loop spans 14 amino acids. The V end was cut by 6 bases, the J end by 7 bases, with 18 bases between. Germline CDR1 is MGHRA and CDR2 is YSYEKL. The sample consisted of peripheral blood. The origin of this receptor is a woman aged 45 to 65 who had recovered from COVID-19. The J gene is TRBJ1-2, the V gene TRBV4-1; D is possibly TRBD1 (5 bases). The CDR3 protein is CASRPEVGTSGYTF. CDR3 in DNA: TGCGCCAGCAGGCCGGAGGTGGGGACTTCTGGCTACACCTTC.